This T cell receptor beta chain was identified in a study of shared clonotypes between healthy human individuals. Regarding the study as a whole: The low donor count limited represented genetic and exposure-history diversity. Generally, estimated richness proved larger in naive subsets than it did in memory subsets.

Measured with immunoSEQ multiplex PCR; TCRdb has only the in-frame clones, and not every one. The repertoire includes about 2.1 million clones, 93% of them detected once, and about 1.6% sits in the top ten. A remark on this clone: Its cognate antigen is unknown.

Germline CDR1 and CDR2: SGHRS and YFSETQ. The CDR3 has 15 amino acids. Trimming pared 4 bases from V and 5 bases from J, leaving 15 bases between. Selected positively for CCR7 and CD45RO-negative, naive CD8 cells excluded terminally differentiated effector memory CD45RA+ cells. The sample consisted of naive CD8+ T cells from PBMCs. The chain has TRBV5-1 and TRBJ2-2; the D is unclear. This TCR came from a young man in good health. Some clones in this sample may be carry-over from other donors' samples. CDR3 DNA: TGCGCCAGCAGCGCCAGCTACCCCCGTACCGGGGAGCTGTTTTTT. This translates into CASSASYPRTGELFF.